This TCR beta chain was recorded in a study of blood T cells in healthy people across ages. Study-wide results and limits: More naive CD4+ cells and higher diversity marked long-lived donors relative to aged donors.

A second 7 to 11 cycle PCR used barcoded and J-beta primers. TCRdb fed the 5' RACE reads into MiXCR, producing one record per CDR3 protein. This sample has about 1.4 million distinct CDR3 sequences, with 55% to 75% found just once. Concerning this clonotype itself: Its cognate antigen is unknown.

All donors came from Russia, were Caucasian and healthy, and spanned ages roughly 6 to 95. Total RNA extracted from each sample amounted to at least 5.5 micrograms. The TCR originated in a man younger than 35 in good health. The sample comprised blood.

Written as DNA, the CDR3 is TGCAGCGTTGATGGGGCTAGCTCTGGGGCCAACGTCCTGACTTTC. Translation gives CSVDGASSGANVLTF. V gene TRBV29-1 combines with J gene TRBJ2-6, with D possibly matching TRBD1 (5 bases). The CDR3 extends over 15 amino acids. Germline V gene data show CDR1 as SQVTM and CDR2 as ANQGSEA. Trimming took 3 bases from V and 0 from J, leaving 9 bases between them.